This passage covers 21 T cell receptor beta chains from one sample sequenced in a study of CD8 T cells in ankylosing spondylitis. TCRdb independently ran MiXCR on the 5' RACE reads; one entry per CDR3 protein. The sample records about 360,000 distinct CDR3 sequences, around 15% being singletons. The sequencing input was blood, either unsorted or a sorted T cell fraction (not recorded which). These receptors came from a male donor with ankylosing spondylitis or in good health (not recorded which).

This clonotype has a count of ten or more. The genes are TRBV12-3 or TRBV12-4 and TRBJ1-2, with D unclear. Trimming removed 4 bases at V and 5 bases at J, with 8 bases between. The CDR3 length is 12 residues. In DNA, the CDR3 is TGTGCCAGCAGTTCCCCAGATTATGGCTACACCTTC. Its translation is CASSSPDYGYTF.

The sample holds a few counts of this clonotype. The chain employs TRBV4-2 and TRBJ2-3, with D possibly matching TRBD2 (5 bases). CDR3 length: 15 residues. Germline CDR1 reads LGHNA; CDR2 reads YNFKEQ. V shed 5 bases and J shed 0 bases, with 12 bases lying between them. The CDR3 nucleotides are TGTGCCAGCAGCGAAAGCGGTTCTAGCACAGATACGCAGTATTTT. It is translated as CASSESGSSTDTQYF.

This chain links TRBV11-3 with TRBJ1-1; no reliable D call. CDR1 is SGHNT and CDR2 is YENEEA in the germline V gene. Trimming stripped 3 bases from V and 6 bases from J, with 8 bases between. The CDR3 extends over 12 amino acids. CDR3 loop: CASSLSFAEAFF. The DNA of the CDR3 is TGTGCCAGCAGCTTGTCGTTCGCTGAAGCTTTCTTT.

This clonotype was seen a few times. The rearrangement links TRBV6-1 to TRBJ2-2, with 7 nucleotides matching TRBD1. Germline trimming cut 11 bases from V and 1 base from J; bases unmatched to any gene: 19. The CDR3 has 18 residues. The germline V gene has CDR1 MNHNS and CDR2 SASEGT. DNA for the CDR3: TGTGCCGCATCCCCGGGACAGATCCTCTACATGAACACCGGGGAGCTGTTTTTT. Translating gives CAASPGQILYMNTGELFF.

This clonotype occurred a few times. This rearrangement joins TRBV20-1 to TRBJ1-1; no reliable D call. Germline V gene sequence: CDR1 DFQATT, CDR2 SNEGSKA (reference sequence). V lost 5 bases and J lost 1, with 11 bases in between. This CDR3 is built from 13 residues. CDR3 sequence: CSADDGKNTEAFF. In nucleotides, the CDR3 is TGCAGTGCTGACGACGGGAAGAACACTGAAGCTTTCTTT.

This rearrangement joins TRBV29-1 to TRBJ2-3; TRBD2 matches 11 bases. The CDR3 has 16 amino acids. V dropped 6 bases and J dropped 2; count of bases not matched to a gene: 10. The germline V gene has CDR1 SQVTM and CDR2 ANQGSEA. CDR3 sequence reads: CSVEPGTSGFTDTQYF. CDR3 bases: TGCAGCGTGGAACCCGGGACTAGCGGCTTCACAGATACGCAGTATTTT.

This clonotype has a handful of counts. The V call is TRBV5-1, the J call TRBJ1-1; no clear D. The CDR3 covers 12 residues. Deletions cut 0 bases from V and 7 bases from J, with 7 bases between. Germline assignment: CDR1 SGHRS and CDR2 YFSETQ. The CDR3 reads CASSLERGEAFF. Written as DNA, the CDR3 is TGCGCCAGCAGCTTGGAACGGGGTGAAGCTTTCTTT.

This clonotype appeared a single time. The chain carries TRBV6-1 and TRBJ2-7; maybe TRBD1 (6 bases). This CDR3 has 14 residues. Germline assignment: CDR1 MNHNS and CDR2 SASEGT. The V gene lost 6 bases and the J gene lost 4 bases, with 16 bases spanning the gap. The CDR3, as DNA: TGTGCCAGCAGGTCAACAGGGACCCCTTACGAGCAGTACTTC. As protein: CASRSTGTPYEQYF.

The chain recombines TRBV10-3 with TRBJ2-2, with D possibly being TRBD2 (6 bases). The CDR3 contains 13 residues. Trimming removed 6 bases from V and 2 bases from J, with 7 bases in between. Germline CDR1 reads ENHRY; CDR2 reads SYGVKD. CDR3 protein: CAISGLNTGELFF. The DNA of the CDR3 is TGTGCCATCAGCGGACTAAACACCGGGGAGCTGTTTTTT.

The chain couples TRBV12-3 or TRBV12-4 to TRBJ2-2; 8 bases fit TRBD1. Losses at the gene ends were 1 base for V and 2 bases for J; bases not matched to a gene: 9. The CDR3 totals 18 residues. The chain's CDR3 is CASSLGGTGKPNTGELFF. The CDR3 nucleotides read TGTGCCAGCAGTTTAGGTGGGACAGGCAAACCAAACACCGGGGAGCTGTTTTTT.

The table lists this clonotype with a few counts. The CDR3 DNA reads as TGTGCCAGCAGCGGGGGGGACAGCAATCAGCCCCAGCATTTT. This gives the protein CASSGGDSNQPQHF. The chain has TRBV4-2 and TRBJ1-5, with a possible D match to TRBD1 (5 bases). The germline gives CDR1 LGHNA, CDR2 YNFKEQ. Trimming left V 5 bases short and J 1 base short, with 9 bases between. This CDR3 comprises 14 residues.

This clonotype was found a few times. The V and J genes are TRBV4-1 and TRBJ1-1; possibly TRBD1 for D (6 bases). Trimming shortened V by 5 bases and J by 3 bases, and 19 bases separated the two germline ends. The CDR3 has 16 residues. Germline loops: CDR1 MGHRA, CDR2 YSYEKL. The CDR3 loop reads CASSKKGRGGDTEAFF. CDR3 nucleotide sequence: TGCGCCAGCAGCAAGAAGGGACGAGGGGGGGACACTGAAGCTTTCTTT.

The chain employs TRBV11-3 and TRBJ1-1, with no clear D. This CDR3 comprises 14 residues. Trimming removed 5 bases from V and 2 bases from J, with 12 bases in between. Germline-derived CDR1 and CDR2 are SGHNT and YENEEA. The CDR3 region has the DNA TGTGCCAGCAGCAAAAGGAGGGATAACACTGAAGCTTTCTTT. Residues: CASSKRRDNTEAFF.

The sample holds a few counts of this clonotype. The CDR3 DNA sequence: TGCGCCAGCAGCTTCCAGGAGGACACTGAAGCTTTCTTT. Its protein is CASSFQEDTEAFF. V usage is TRBV5-1 and J usage is TRBJ1-1; no reliable D call. Germline loops: CDR1 SGHRS, CDR2 YFSETQ. V was pared by 2 bases and J by 3 bases, with 8 bases between. The CDR3 is 13 residues long.

This chain joins TRBV12-3 or TRBV12-4 and TRBJ2-2; D is unclear. Trimming removed 0 bases from V and 4 bases from J, with 15 bases in between. The CDR3 runs to 17 residues. The CDR3 coding sequence is TGTGCCAGCAGTTTAGCCGGGCTGAGATGGAGCACCGGGGAGCTGTTTTTT. The encoded protein is CASSLAGLRWSTGELFF.

This clonotype showed up just a few times. The chain uses TRBV18 and TRBJ1-2, with 8 bases that match TRBD1. This CDR3 spans 14 amino acids. Germline CDR1 and CDR2: KGHSH and LQKENI. V lost 4 bases, J lost 2 bases, and 3 bases stayed unmatched. CDR3 bases: TGTGCCAGCTCACTCCAGGGGGCGAACTATGGCTACACCTTC. Translating gives CASSLQGANYGYTF.

This clonotype occurred a few times. The V and J genes are TRBV25-1 and TRBJ1-3; TRBD1 might be the D (5 bases). Trimming took 3 bases from V and 3 from J, leaving 12 bases between them. CDR1 and CDR2 from the germline V gene are MGHDK and SYGVNS. The CDR3 is made up of 15 amino acids. CDR3 bases: TGTGCCAGCAGTGATCCCGGACACTTTGGAAACACCATATATTTT. Translated: CASSDPGHFGNTIYF. Full variable domain (rest looked up from reference TRBV25-1 and TRBJ1-3): EADIYQTPRYLVIGTGKKITLECSQTMGHDKMYWYQQDPGMELHLIHYSYGVNSTEKGDLSSESTVSRIRTEHFPLTLESARPSHTSQYLCASSDPGHFGNTIYFGEGSWLTVV.

This clonotype was found a few times. The chain uses TRBV12-3 or TRBV12-4 and TRBJ2-1; TRBD1 matches 9 bases. The CDR3 runs 15 residues. The ends lost 4 bases at V and 6 bases at J; junction bases unmatched: 7. CDR3 amino acids: CASSSGQGSINEQFF. DNA of the CDR3: TGTGCCAGCAGTTCCGGACAGGGGTCTATCAATGAGCAGTTCTTC.

The chain's CDR3 is CSVSAGDTEAFF. The CDR3 DNA follows: TGCAGCGTCTCGGCGGGAGACACTGAAGCTTTCTTT. The V gene is TRBV29-1, the J gene TRBJ1-1; D unclear. V dropped 6 bases and J dropped 3 bases, with 11 bases sitting between them. Germline CDR1 is SQVTM and CDR2 is ANQGSEA. This CDR3 comprises 12 residues.

This clonotype was detected a few times. The chain carries TRBV20-1 and TRBJ2-5; D not certain. The ends were cut back, 6 bases at V and 2 bases at J, with 13 bases in the middle. CDR3 size: 13 residues. CDR1 and CDR2 (germline): DFQATT, SNEGSKA (reference sequence). CDR3: CSAPPPRQETQYF. The CDR3, as DNA: TGCAGTGCGCCCCCTCCGAGGCAAGAGACCCAGTACTTC.

This chain links TRBV5-1 with TRBJ1-1; D perhaps matches TRBD1 (5 bases). Germline V gives CDR1 SGHRS, CDR2 YFSETQ. The V end lost 2 bases, the J end lost 6 bases, and 17 bases lay between the germline ends. The length of the CDR3 is 15 residues. The CDR3 loop is CASSFYQGSLAEAFF. The DNA for the CDR3 is TGCGCCAGCAGCTTCTATCAGGGCTCCCTCGCTGAAGCTTTCTTT.